A single sample gave rise to the 12 T cell receptor beta chains below, sequenced in a study of blood T cell repertoires in COVID-19. Measured with immunoSEQ multiplex PCR; TCRdb has only the in-frame clones, and not every one. Found here are 360,000 or so clones, around 83% of them singletons; the top ten hold over 4.5%. The sequenced sample consisted of PBMCs or T cells enriched from blood (not recorded which). Receptors were obtained from a woman aged 50 to 60 who had recovered from COVID-19.

J is TRBJ2-2 and V is TRBV24-1, with 8 bases identical to TRBD1. V dropped 3 bases and J dropped 4; count of bases not matched to a gene: 3. Germline CDR1 KGHDR, CDR2 SFDVKD. The CDR3 runs 15 residues. Here the CDR3 reads CATSDQGQGTGELFF. The CDR3, as DNA: TGTGCCACCAGTGATCAAGGACAGGGCACCGGGGAGCTGTTTTTT.

The genes are TRBV4-2 and TRBJ1-2; the D is unclear. The CDR3 contains 14 residues. V lost 1 base, J lost 3 bases, and 9 bases lay in between. Germline V gene lookup returns CDR1 LGHNA and CDR2 YNFKEQ. The CDR3: CASSQGSGDYGYTF. Here the CDR3 DNA reads TGTGCCAGCAGCCAAGGGTCCGGAGACTATGGCTACACCTTC.

V gene TRBV27 combines with J gene TRBJ2-3, with TRBD2 matching over 12 bases. After removal of 2 bases from V and 6 bases from J, the junction contained 6 bases not matched to a gene. Germline V gene sequence: CDR1 MNHEY, CDR2 SMNVEV (reference sequence). The CDR3 is made up of 16 amino acids. CDR3 sequence (DNA): TGTGCCAGCAGTTTAAAGACTAGCGGGAGTTCTGATACGCAGTATTTT. This gives the protein CASSLKTSGSSDTQYF.

In this sample, this clone turned up once. The CDR3 region is CAISEWNRAQYNSGNTIYF. The CDR3 nucleotides read TGTGCCATCAGTGAATGGAACAGGGCGCAGTACAATTCTGGAAACACCATATATTTT. V usage is TRBV10-3 and J usage is TRBJ1-3, with a possible D match to TRBD1 (6 bases). This CDR3 comprises 19 residues. Per the germline V gene, CDR1 is ENHRY and CDR2 is SYGVKD. Trimming took 3 bases from V and 1 from J, leaving 22 bases between them.

This rearrangement joins TRBV9 to TRBJ2-1, with 10 bases lining up with TRBD1. The CDR3 sequence is 15 residues long. Germline assignment: CDR1 SGDLS and CDR2 YYNGEE. The ends lost 3 bases at V and 4 bases at J; junction bases unmatched: 4. DNA for the CDR3: TGTGCCAGCAGCGACCGGGACAGGGGATACAATGAGCAGTTCTTC. It encodes CASSDRDRGYNEQFF. Full variable domain (outside the CDR3, taken from reference TRBV9 and TRBJ2-1): DSGVTQTPKHLITATGQRVTLRCSPRSGDLSVYWYQQSLDQGLQFLIQYYNGEERAKGNILERFSAQQFPDLHSELNLSSLELGDSALYFCASSDRDRGYNEQFFGPGTRLTVL.

This chain joins TRBV6-5 and TRBJ2-1; 8 bases line up with TRBD1. After removal of 7 bases from V and 4 bases from J, the junction contained 9 bases not matched to a gene. Germline assignment: CDR1 MNHEY and CDR2 SVGAGI. The CDR3 runs 15 residues. The DNA of the CDR3 is TGTGCCAGCAAGGCCCCGGGACAGGCGTACAATGAGCAGTTCTTC. This codes for CASKAPGQAYNEQFF.

The CDR3 DNA sequence: TGTGCCAGCAGCTTGGGGACAGCTAACTATGGCTACACCTTC. It specifies CASSLGTANYGYTF. The chain links TRBV5-4 to TRBJ1-2; possibly TRBD1 for D (6 bases). V lost 0 bases and J 0 bases, leaving 6 bases between the germline ends. CDR1 is SGHNT and CDR2 is YYREEE in the germline V gene (reference sequence). The CDR3 runs 14 residues.

This clone has only one observation. The chain employs TRBV7-2 and TRBJ2-1, with TRBD2 matching 13 bases. This CDR3 has 19 amino acids. Germline CDR1 SGHTA, CDR2 FQGNSA. Unmatched junction bases numbered 12, after V lost 5 bases and J lost 2 bases. The chain's CDR3 is CASSPRGSTSGGAYNEQFF. The CDR3 DNA follows: TGTGCCAGCAGCCCAAGAGGGTCAACTAGCGGGGGGGCCTACAATGAGCAGTTCTTC.

The chain carries TRBV7-8 and TRBJ2-1; D may be TRBD1 (6 bases). The CDR3 consists of 15 residues. The germline V gene encodes CDR1 SGHVS and CDR2 FQNEAQ. The V end lost 4 bases, the J end lost 0 bases, and 10 bases lay between the germline ends. CDR3 residues: CASSSGTYSYNEQFF. The CDR3 nucleotides are TGTGCCAGCAGCTCCGGGACATACTCCTACAATGAGCAGTTCTTC.

J is TRBJ1-2 and V is TRBV6-5; D unresolved. The V end lost 4 bases, the J end lost 8 bases, and 8 bases lay between the germline ends. This CDR3 is 11 amino acids long. The V gene's germline CDR1 is MNHEY and CDR2 SVGAGI. DNA for the CDR3: TGTGCCAGCAGTTCCCTCTACGGCTACACCTTC. Protein sequence: CASSSLYGYTF.

The chain combines TRBV19 with TRBJ1-1; 11 bases agree with TRBD1. The CDR3 covers 16 residues. Germline loops: CDR1 LNHDA, CDR2 SQIVND (reference sequence). V lost 5 bases and J lost 1; bases outside the gene matches: 6. The CDR3 sequence: CASSLRTGGRNTEAFF. In nucleotides, the CDR3 is TGTGCCAGTAGTCTTAGGACAGGGGGCCGGAACACTGAAGCTTTCTTT.

CDR3: CASSPLLTVGSPLHF. CDR3 nucleotide sequence: TGTGCCAGCAGCCCCCTTTTGACAGTGGGTTCACCCCTCCACTTT. The genes are TRBV27 and TRBJ1-6; a weak D match, TRBD1 (5 bases). Deletions cut 6 bases from V and 9 bases from J, with 18 bases between. The CDR3 is 15 amino acids. Per germline, CDR1 MNHEY and CDR2 SMNVEV (reference sequence).